This TCR beta chain derives from a study of blood T cell repertoires in COVID-19. Authors' processing steps: Scientists estimated how many nucleated cells there were by amplifying reference gene primers. Profiling relied on immunoSEQ multiplex PCR, and the TCRdb table lists in-frame clones only, not all of them. That table furnishes V, J and clone size, whereas the DNA furnished D and trimming. Among about 170,000 clones, just over 90% were seen once, and the ten largest hold roughly 5%. CDR1 and CDR2 (germline): LGHNA, YSLEER. CDR3 length: 16 residues. V lost 0 bases and J lost 0; bases outside the gene matches: 5. The Seattle patients, enrolled during active infection, were followed longitudinally.

The chain links TRBV4-3 to TRBJ2-7, with 7 bases lining up with TRBD1. This receptor was taken from a man aged 18-30 years with COVID-19, enrolled during active disease. Sequencing used peripheral blood. The CDR3 DNA sequence: TGCGCCAGCAGCCAAGATACAGGGGCTCTCTCCTACGAGCAGTACTTC. Translation gives CASSQDTGALSYEQYF.